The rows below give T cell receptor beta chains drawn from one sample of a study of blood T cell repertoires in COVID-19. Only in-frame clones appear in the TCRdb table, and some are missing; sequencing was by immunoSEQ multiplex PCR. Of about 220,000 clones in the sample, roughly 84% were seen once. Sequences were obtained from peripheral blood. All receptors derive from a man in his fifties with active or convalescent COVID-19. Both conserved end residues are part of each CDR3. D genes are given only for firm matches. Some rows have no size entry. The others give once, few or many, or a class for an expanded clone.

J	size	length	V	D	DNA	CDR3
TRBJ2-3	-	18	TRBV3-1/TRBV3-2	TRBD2	TGTGCCAGCAGCCAAGATTACCCCGGGGGGGGGAACACAGATACGCAGTATTTT	CASSQDYPGGGNTDTQYF
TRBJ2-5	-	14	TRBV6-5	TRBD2	TGTGCCAGCAGTTCGACTAGCGGGTGGAAGACCCAGTACTTC	CASSSTSGWKTQYF
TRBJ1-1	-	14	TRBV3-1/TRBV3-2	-	TGTGCCAGCAGCCTTAGTTGGGGGGAGACTGAAGCTTTCTTT	CASSLSWGETEAFF
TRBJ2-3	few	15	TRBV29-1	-	TGCAGCGTTTTGCAGGACAGAGGGTTTTCAGATACGCAGTATTTT	CSVLQDRGFSDTQYF
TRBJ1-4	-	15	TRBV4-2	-	TGTGCCAGCAGCCAAGGGGGCCACACTAATGAAAAACTGTTTTTT	CASSQGGHTNEKLFF
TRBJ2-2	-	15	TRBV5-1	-	TGCGCCAGCAGCTTGGCCTCGGCGGTAGCCGGGGAGCTGTTTTTT	CASSLASAVAGELFF
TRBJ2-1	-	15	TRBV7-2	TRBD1	TGTGCCAGCAGGCCAACAGGGGGGTCCTACAATGAGCAGTTCTTC	CASRPTGGSYNEQFF
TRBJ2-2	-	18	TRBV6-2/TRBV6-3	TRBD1	TGTGCCAGCAGTTATGGGAGACTCGGGACAGCTAACACCGGGGAGCTGTTTTTT	CASSYGRLGTANTGELFF
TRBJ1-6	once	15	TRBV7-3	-	TGTGCCAGCAGCTTATTAGGGGGGGCTTCTTCACCCCTCCACTTT	CASSLLGGASSPLHF
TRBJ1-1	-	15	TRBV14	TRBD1	TGTGCCAGCACCACTGGACAGGGGATAAATTCTGAAGCTTTCTTT	CASTTGQGINSEAFF
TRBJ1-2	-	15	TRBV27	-	TGTGCCAGCAGCCAAAGGAGCCCCAGGGTTTCTGGCTACACCTTC	CASSQRSPRVSGYTF
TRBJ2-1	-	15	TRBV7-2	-	TGTGCCAGCAGCTTTACTCCGAGCTCCTACAATGAGCAGTTCTTC	CASSFTPSSYNEQFF
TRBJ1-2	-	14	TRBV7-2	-	TGTGCCAGCAGCTCCTCAGGGTTGGCCTATGGCTACACCTTC	CASSSSGLAYGYTF
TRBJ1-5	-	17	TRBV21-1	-	TGTGCCAGCAGCAAAGGCCACGGGGACTCCCCCAATCAGCCCCAGCATTTT	CASSKGHGDSPNQPQHF
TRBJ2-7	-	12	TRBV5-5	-	TGTGCCAGCAGCTTGGCCATCTACGAGCAGTACTTC	CASSLAIYEQYF
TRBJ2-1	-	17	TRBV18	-	TGTGCCAGCTCACCACCGGGCTGGCAGGGTACCCCCAATGAGCAGTTCTTC	CASSPPGWQGTPNEQFF
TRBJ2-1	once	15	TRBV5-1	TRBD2	TGCGCCAGCAGCTTGAACGGGGGGGCCGTAGGAGAGCAGTTCTTC	CASSLNGGAVGEQFF
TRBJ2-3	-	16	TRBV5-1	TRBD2	TGCGCCAGCAGCAGAGGACTAGCGGGGCCCACAGATACGCAGTATTTT	CASSRGLAGPTDTQYF
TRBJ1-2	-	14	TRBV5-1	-	TGCGCCAGCAGCAGTCAGGGTCCCAATTATGGCTACACCTTC	CASSSQGPNYGYTF
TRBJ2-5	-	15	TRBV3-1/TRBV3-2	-	TGTGCCAGCAGCCAAGATGCACAGGACCGTGTGACCCAGTACTTC	CASSQDAQDRVTQYF
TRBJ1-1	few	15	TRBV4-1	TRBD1	TGCGCCAGCAGCCCGCAGGGACAGAGGATGGTGGGTGCTTTCTTT	CASSPQGQRMVGAFF
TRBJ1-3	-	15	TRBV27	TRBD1	TGTGCCAGCAGCACCGGGACAGACCCTGGAAACACCATATATTTT	CASSTGTDPGNTIYF
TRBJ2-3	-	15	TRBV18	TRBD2	TGTGCCAGCTCACCACCCAGCGGGGCGACAGATACGCAGTATTTT	CASSPPSGATDTQYF
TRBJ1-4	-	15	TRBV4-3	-	TGCGCCAGCAGCCAAAGCGGGGGGCTTGAAGAAAAACTGTTTTTT	CASSQSGGLEEKLFF
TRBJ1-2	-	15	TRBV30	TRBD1	TGTGCCTGGAGTGTACTCACAGGGGGTATCTATGGCTACACCTTC	CAWSVLTGGIYGYTF
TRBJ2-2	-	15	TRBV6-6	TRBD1	TGTGCCAGCAGTTACACAGGGGGAGACACCGGGGAGCTGTTTTTT	CASSYTGGDTGELFF
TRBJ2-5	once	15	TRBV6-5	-	TGTGCCAGCAGTTGGTTAGCAGGGGCCTTCGAGACCCAGTACTTC	CASSWLAGAFETQYF
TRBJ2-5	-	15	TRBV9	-	TGTGCCAGCAGCGTAGCCGGGGGTGAGTGGGAGACCCAGTACTTC	CASSVAGGEWETQYF
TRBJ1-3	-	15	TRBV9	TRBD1	TGTGCCAGCAGCGCGAAACAGGGGTCTGGAAACACCATATATTTT	CASSAKQGSGNTIYF
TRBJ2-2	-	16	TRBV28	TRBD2	TGTGCCAGCAGAACGGACCGGGAGGGGAACACCGGGGAGCTGTTTTTT	CASRTDREGNTGELFF
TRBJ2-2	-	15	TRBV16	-	TGTGCCAGCAGCCAATATGCGGGAAACACCGGGGAGCTGTTTTTT	CASSQYAGNTGELFF
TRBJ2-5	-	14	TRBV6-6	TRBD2	TGTGCCAGCAGCCCCGGGACTAGGGGCGAGACCCAGTACTTC	CASSPGTRGETQYF
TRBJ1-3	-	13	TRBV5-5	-	TGTGCCAGCAGCTTCCAATCTGGAAACACCATATATTTT	CASSFQSGNTIYF
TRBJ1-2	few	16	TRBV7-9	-	TGTGCCAGCAGCCAGATGGGGGCGGGCCGGAACTATGGCTACACCTTC	CASSQMGAGRNYGYTF
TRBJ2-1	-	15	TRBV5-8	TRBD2	TGTGCCAGCAGCTGGACTAGCGGGGCCTACAATGAGCAGTTCTTC	CASSWTSGAYNEQFF
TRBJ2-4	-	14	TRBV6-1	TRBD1	TGTGCCAGCAGTGAAGGTCAGGGGGCCTACATTCAGTACTTC	CASSEGQGAYIQYF
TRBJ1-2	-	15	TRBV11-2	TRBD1	TGTGCCAGCAGCTTTTCTACAGGGGCTGGCTATGGCTACACCTTC	CASSFSTGAGYGYTF
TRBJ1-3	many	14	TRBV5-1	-	TGCGCCAGCAGCTTGGCCAGCTCTGGAAACACCATATATTTT	CASSLASSGNTIYF
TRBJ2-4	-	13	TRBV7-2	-	TGTGCCAGCAGCTTAGAACGCAGGTACACCCGGTACTTC	CASSLERRYTRYF
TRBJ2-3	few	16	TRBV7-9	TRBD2	TGTGCCACGCCCGGGACTAGCGGGAGGGCCGGGGATACGCAGTATTTT	CATPGTSGRAGDTQYF
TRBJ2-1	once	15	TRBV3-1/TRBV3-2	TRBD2	TGTGCCAGCAGCCAAGTAGCGGGAGTTTTTAGTGAGCAGTTCTTC	CASSQVAGVFSEQFF
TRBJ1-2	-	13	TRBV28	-	TGTGCCAGCAGTTGGACAGCTAACTATGGCTACACCTTC	CASSWTANYGYTF